The T cell receptor (beta chain) under discussion was sequenced for a study of T cell repertoires in cytomegalovirus infection. CDR1 MDHEN and CDR2 SYDVKM come from the germline V gene. The CDR3 contains 17 residues. Trimming took 6 bases from V and 4 from J; bases not matched to a gene: 17. MiXCR, applied by TCRdb to the reads, yields one record per CDR3 protein. The table lists roughly 240,000 distinct CDR3 sequences, 6.5% of them singletons. This clonotype was observed at least ten times. As yet, its antigen is unknown. Study-wide findings and caveats: Of the TCR beta families, the public ones yielded a cumulative frequency that identified carriers of CMV plus the relevant HLA. In two of eight donors, the top clonotype was HLA-C-restricted CMV-specific.

The TCR originated in a human donor in good health (CMV status not recorded). Some clones in this sample may be carry-over from other donors' samples. The chain links TRBV28 to TRBJ1-1; 7 bases agree with TRBD1. Sequenced: PBMCs. The CDR3 here is CASSPRQGRTSSTEAFF. CDR3 nucleotide sequence: TGTGCCAGCAGCCCTCGACAGGGTAGAACCTCGAGCACTGAAGCTTTCTTT. The full variable domain, its missing parts supplied by reference TRBV28 and TRBJ1-1, is DVKVTQSSRYLVKRTGEKVFLECVQDMDHENMFWYRQDPGLGLRLIYFSYDVKMKEKGDIPEGYSVSREKKERFSLILESASTNQTSMYLCASSPRQGRTSSTEAFFGQGTRLTVV.